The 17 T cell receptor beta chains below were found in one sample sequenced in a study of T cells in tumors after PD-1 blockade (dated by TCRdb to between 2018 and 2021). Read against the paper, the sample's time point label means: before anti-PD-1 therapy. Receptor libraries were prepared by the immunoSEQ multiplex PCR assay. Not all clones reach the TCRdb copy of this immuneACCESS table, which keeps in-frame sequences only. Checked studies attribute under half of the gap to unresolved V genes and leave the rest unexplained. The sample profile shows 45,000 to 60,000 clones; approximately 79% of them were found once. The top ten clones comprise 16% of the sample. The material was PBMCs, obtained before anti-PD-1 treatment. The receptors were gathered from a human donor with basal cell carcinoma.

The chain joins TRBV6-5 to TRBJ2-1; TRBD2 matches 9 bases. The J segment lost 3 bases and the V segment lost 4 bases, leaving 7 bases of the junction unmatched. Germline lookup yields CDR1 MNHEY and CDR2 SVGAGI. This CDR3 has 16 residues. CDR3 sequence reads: CASSFHSSGVYNEQFF. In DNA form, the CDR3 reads TGTGCCAGCAGTTTCCATTCTAGCGGGGTCTACAATGAGCAGTTCTTC.

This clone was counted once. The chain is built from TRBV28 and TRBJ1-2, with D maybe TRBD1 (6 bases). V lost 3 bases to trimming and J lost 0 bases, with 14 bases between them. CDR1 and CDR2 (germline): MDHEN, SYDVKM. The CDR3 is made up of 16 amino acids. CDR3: CASSLGGGRSNYGYTF. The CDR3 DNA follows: TGTGCCAGCAGTTTGGGTGGGGGCAGATCTAACTATGGCTACACCTTC.

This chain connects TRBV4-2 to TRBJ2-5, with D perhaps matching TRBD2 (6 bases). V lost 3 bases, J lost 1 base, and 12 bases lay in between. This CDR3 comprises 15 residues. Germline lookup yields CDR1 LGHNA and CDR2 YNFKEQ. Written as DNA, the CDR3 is TGTGCCAGCAGCCAGGTAGCGGTGTCCCAAGAGACCCAGTACTTC. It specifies CASSQVAVSQETQYF.

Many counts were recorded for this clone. The CDR3 nucleotides read TGTGCCTGGAGTTCGGACGGTGGAAACACCATATATTTT. Translated, it gives CAWSSDGGNTIYF. The rearrangement uses TRBV30 and TRBJ1-3; D unclear. V was clipped by 2 bases and J by 3 bases, with 8 bases between them. This CDR3 comprises 13 residues. Germline V gene data show CDR1 as GTSNPN and CDR2 as SVGIG (reference sequence).

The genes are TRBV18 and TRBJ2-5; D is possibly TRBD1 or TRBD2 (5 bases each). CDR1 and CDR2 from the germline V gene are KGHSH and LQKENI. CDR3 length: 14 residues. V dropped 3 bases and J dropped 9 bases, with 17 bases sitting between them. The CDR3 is CASSPEDTRWAQYF. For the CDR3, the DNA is TGTGCCAGCTCACCGGAGGACACTCGGTGGGCCCAGTACTTC.

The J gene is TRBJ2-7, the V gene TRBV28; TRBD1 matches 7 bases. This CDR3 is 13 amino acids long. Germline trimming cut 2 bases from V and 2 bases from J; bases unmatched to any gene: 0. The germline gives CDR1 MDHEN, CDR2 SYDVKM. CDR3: CASSLQGAYEQYF. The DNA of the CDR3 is TGTGCCAGCAGTTTACAGGGGGCCTACGAGCAGTACTTC.

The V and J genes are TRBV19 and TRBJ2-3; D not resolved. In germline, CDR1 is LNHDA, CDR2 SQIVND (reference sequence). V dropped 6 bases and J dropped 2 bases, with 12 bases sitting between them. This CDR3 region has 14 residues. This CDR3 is CASRWRQLTDTQYF. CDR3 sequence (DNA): TGTGCCAGTAGATGGAGACAACTCACAGATACGCAGTATTTT.

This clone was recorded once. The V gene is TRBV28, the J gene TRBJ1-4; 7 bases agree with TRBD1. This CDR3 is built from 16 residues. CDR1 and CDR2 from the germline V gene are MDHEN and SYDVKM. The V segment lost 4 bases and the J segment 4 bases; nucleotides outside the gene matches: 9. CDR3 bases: TGTGCCAGCAGTTACCGCCGGACAGGAGTTAATGAAAAACTGTTTTTT. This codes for CASSYRRTGVNEKLFF.

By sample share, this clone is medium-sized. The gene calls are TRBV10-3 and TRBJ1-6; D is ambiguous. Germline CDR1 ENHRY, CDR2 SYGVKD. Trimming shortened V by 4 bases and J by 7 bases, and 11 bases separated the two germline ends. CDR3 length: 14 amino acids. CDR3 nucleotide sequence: TGTGCCATCAGTGTCGCGGTCGGGAATTCACCCCTCCACTTT. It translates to CAISVAVGNSPLHF.

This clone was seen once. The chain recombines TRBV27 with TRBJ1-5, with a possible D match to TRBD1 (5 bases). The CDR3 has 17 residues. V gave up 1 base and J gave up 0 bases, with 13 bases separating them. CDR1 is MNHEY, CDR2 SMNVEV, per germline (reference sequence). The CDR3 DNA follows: TGTGCCAGCAGTTTATACCCCCCGGGGGGTAGCAATCAGCCCCAGCATTTT. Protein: CASSLYPPGGSNQPQHF.

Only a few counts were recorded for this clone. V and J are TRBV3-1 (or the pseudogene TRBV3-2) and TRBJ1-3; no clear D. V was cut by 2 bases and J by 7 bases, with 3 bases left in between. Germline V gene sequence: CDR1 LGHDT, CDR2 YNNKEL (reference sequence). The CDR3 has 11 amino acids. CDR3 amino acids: CASSQRNTIYF. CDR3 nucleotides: TGTGCCAGCAGCCAACGTAACACCATATATTTT.

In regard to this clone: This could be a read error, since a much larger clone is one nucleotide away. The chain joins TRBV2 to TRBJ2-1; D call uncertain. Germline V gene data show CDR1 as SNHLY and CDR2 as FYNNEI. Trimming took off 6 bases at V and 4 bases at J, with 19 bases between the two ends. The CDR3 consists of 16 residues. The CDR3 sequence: CASRLNPGHSYNEQFF. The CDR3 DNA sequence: TGTGCCAGCAGACTCAATCCCGGGCATAGTTACAATGAGCAGTTCTTC. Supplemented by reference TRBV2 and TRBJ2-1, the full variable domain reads EPEVTQTPSHQVTQMGQEVILRCVPISNHLYFYWYRQILGQKVEFLVSFYNNEISEKSEIFDDQFSVERPDGSNFTLKIRSTKLEDSAMYFCASRLNPGHSYNEQFFGPGTRLTVL.

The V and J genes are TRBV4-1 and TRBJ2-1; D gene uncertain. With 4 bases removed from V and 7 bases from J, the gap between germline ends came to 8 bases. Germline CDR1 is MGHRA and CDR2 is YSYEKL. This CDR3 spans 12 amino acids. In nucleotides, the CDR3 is TGCGCCAGCAGCCTTAGGATGAATGAGCAGTTCTTC. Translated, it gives CASSLRMNEQFF.

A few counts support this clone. CDR3 sequence (DNA): TGCGCCAGCAGCTTGGGTGCAGGGGGAAACACTGAAGCTTTCTTT. It codes for CASSLGAGGNTEAFF. The chain recombines TRBV5-1 with TRBJ1-1; 7 bases are shared with TRBD1. The trim removed 0 bases at V and 2 bases at J, leaving 4 bases unmatched. The CDR3 has 15 residues. Germline V gene sequence: CDR1 SGHRS, CDR2 YFSETQ.

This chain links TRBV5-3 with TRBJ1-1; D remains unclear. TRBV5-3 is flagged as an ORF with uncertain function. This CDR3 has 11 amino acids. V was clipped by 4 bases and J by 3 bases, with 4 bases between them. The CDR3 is CARSPYTEAFF. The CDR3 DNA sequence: TGTGCCAGAAGCCCCTACACTGAAGCTTTCTTT.

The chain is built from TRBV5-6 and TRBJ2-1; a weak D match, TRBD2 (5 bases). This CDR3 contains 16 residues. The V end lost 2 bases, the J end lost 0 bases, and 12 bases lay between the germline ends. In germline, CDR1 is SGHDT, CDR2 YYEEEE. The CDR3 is CASSFIAISSYNEQFF. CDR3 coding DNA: TGTGCCAGCAGCTTTATAGCGATTAGCTCCTACAATGAGCAGTTCTTC.

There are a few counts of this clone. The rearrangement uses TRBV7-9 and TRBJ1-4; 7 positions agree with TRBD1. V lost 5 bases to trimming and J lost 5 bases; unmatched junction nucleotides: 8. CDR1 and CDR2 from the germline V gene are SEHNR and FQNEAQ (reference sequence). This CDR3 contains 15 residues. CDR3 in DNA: TGTGCCAGCAGCCTAGGACAGGTGGAAAATGAAAAACTGTTTTTT. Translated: CASSLGQVENEKLFF.